These T cell receptor beta chains were read from a single sample in a study of cytomegalovirus exposure and HLA in healthy donors. The table came from immunoSEQ multiplex PCR; TCRdb's copy has only in-frame clones and leaves some out. Of around 210,000 clones listed, 82% are singletons. Sequencing was carried out using PBMCs. The receptors stem from a woman aged 35 to 49 in good health and CMV-seronegative. Both conserved end residues are part of each CDR3. The D gene is left open where the match is weak. The size of a clone is reported for some rows only, either as once, few or many, or as a class for expanded clones.

J gene	D gene	V gene	clone size	CDR3 protein	CDR3 DNA
TRBJ2-3	TRBD1	TRBV5-1	-	CASSPGPDRGDSDTQYF	TGCGCCAGCAGCCCGGGGCCCGACAGGGGGGATTCAGATACGCAGTATTTT
TRBJ2-7	-	TRBV27	once	CASSPASAGRTYEQYF	TGTGCCAGCAGTCCCGCGAGTGCGGGAAGGACCTACGAGCAGTACTTC
TRBJ1-1	-	TRBV2	once	CASSVGGIGTEAFF	TGTGCCAGCAGCGTCGGGGGGATCGGGACTGAAGCTTTCTTT
TRBJ1-5	-	TRBV6-1	few	CASSVLNQPQHF	TGTGCCAGCAGCGTATTAAATCAGCCCCAGCATTTT
TRBJ2-4	-	TRBV27	-	CASSARESTKNIQYF	TGTGCCAGCAGTGCCCGGGAGTCGACCAAAAACATTCAGTACTTC
TRBJ1-1	-	TRBV6-1	-	CASSESFGRMNTEAFF	TGTGCCAGCAGTGAGTCATTCGGGAGAATGAACACTGAAGCTTTCTTT
TRBJ1-4	-	TRBV19	-	CASSIGFGEQANEKLFF	TGTGCCAGTAGTATTGGGTTTGGGGAGCAGGCTAATGAAAAACTGTTTTTT
TRBJ2-5	-	TRBV4-1	-	CASSQDPGLRETQYF	TGCGCCAGCAGCCAAGATCCGGGGTTGCGGGAGACCCAGTACTTC
TRBJ2-7	TRBD2	TRBV30	once	CAWSRLAGYEQYF	TGTGCCTGGAGTCGACTAGCGGGATACGAGCAGTACTTC
TRBJ1-1	-	TRBV10-1	-	CASSTGEANTEAFF	TGCGCCAGCAGTACCGGTGAAGCGAACACTGAAGCTTTCTTT
TRBJ1-4	-	TRBV5-1	few	CASSSQGGDEKLFF	TGCGCCAGCAGCTCACAGGGTGGAGATGAAAAACTGTTTTTT
TRBJ2-7	-	TRBV9	-	CASSPHGSGKGAYEQYF	TGTGCCAGCAGCCCCCACGGGAGCGGGAAGGGGGCCTACGAGCAGTACTTC
TRBJ1-1	-	TRBV11-2	-	CASSFGRQTEAFF	TGTGCCAGCAGCTTTGGTAGACAGACTGAAGCTTTCTTT
TRBJ2-3	-	TRBV18	-	CASSPKGAGIEATQYF	TGTGCCAGCTCACCAAAAGGGGCAGGGATAGAGGCTACGCAGTATTTT
TRBJ2-7	-	TRBV7-6	-	CASSFSALAQVGEQYF	TGTGCCAGCAGCTTCTCTGCCCTAGCTCAGGTTGGCGAGCAGTACTTC
TRBJ1-6	TRBD1	TRBV30	-	CAWSKTGVSYNSPLHF	TGTGCCTGGAGTAAGACAGGGGTATCCTATAATTCACCCCTCCACTTT
TRBJ2-5	-	TRBV28	-	CASSFGGGTGETQYF	TGTGCCAGCAGTTTTGGCGGGGGCACGGGTGAGACCCAGTACTTC
TRBJ1-1	TRBD1	TRBV11-3	-	CASSSRTGSHTEAFF	TGTGCCAGCAGCTCCCGGACAGGCTCTCACACTGAAGCTTTCTTT
TRBJ2-6	TRBD1	TRBV7-9	-	CASSKIGQGMSNVLTF	TGTGCCAGCAGCAAAATCGGACAGGGAATGTCCAACGTCCTGACTTTC
TRBJ1-1	-	TRBV30	-	CAWSVLSGDGAFF	TGTGCCTGGAGTGTACTATCAGGGGACGGAGCTTTCTTT
TRBJ2-7	-	TRBV29-1	few	CSVGAIDYEQYF	TGCAGCGTTGGAGCGATAGACTACGAGCAGTACTTC
TRBJ1-2	TRBD1	TRBV28	-	CASSLPLWGGQVGGGYTF	TGTGCCAGCAGTTTACCACTATGGGGGGGACAGGTCGGAGGCGGCTACACCTTC
TRBJ2-7	TRBD2	TRBV5-6	-	CASSLAGGRHYEQYF	TGTGCCAGCAGCCTGGCCGGCGGGAGGCACTACGAGCAGTACTTC
TRBJ1-2	TRBD1	TRBV28	once	CASSLDRGLNYGYTF	TGTGCCAGCAGTCTGGACAGGGGGCTTAACTATGGCTACACCTTC
TRBJ2-2	-	TRBV9	-	CASSVVVATGELFF	TGTGCCAGCAGCGTAGTAGTTGCCACCGGGGAGCTGTTTTTT
TRBJ2-1	-	TRBV7-3	once	CASSYIGGLEQFF	TGTGCCAGCAGCTACATAGGCGGGCTTGAGCAGTTCTTC
TRBJ2-6	TRBD2	TRBV27	-	CASRGGTGANVLTF	TGTGCCAGCAGGGGAGGGACTGGGGCCAACGTCCTGACTTTC
TRBJ2-7	-	TRBV27	-	CASSWTSGYEQYF	TGTGCCAGCAGTTGGACGAGCGGCTACGAGCAGTACTTC
TRBJ1-1	TRBD1	TRBV28	-	CASSTGQGPTEAFF	TGTGCCAGCAGTACTGGACAGGGTCCCACTGAAGCTTTCTTT
TRBJ1-3	-	TRBV2	-	CASSINGNTIYF	TGTGCCAGCAGTATAAATGGAAACACCATATATTTT
TRBJ2-1	TRBD2	TRBV7-6	once	CASSGRPGLVYNEQFF	TGTGCCAGCAGCGGAAGGCCGGGACTAGTTTACAATGAGCAGTTCTTC
TRBJ2-2	TRBD2	TRBV6-5	-	CASSWGTSGSVGELFF	TGTGCCAGCAGTTGGGGGACTAGCGGGAGTGTCGGGGAGCTGTTTTTT
TRBJ1-5	-	TRBV5-5	-	CASSLGPTRNQPQHF	TGTGCCAGCAGCTTGGGGCCGACTCGCAATCAGCCCCAGCATTTT
TRBJ2-6	-	TRBV2	once	CASCVGGYTGANVLTF	TGTGCCAGCTGCGTCGGCGGATACACTGGGGCCAACGTCCTGACTTTC
TRBJ1-2	-	TRBV6-1	few	CASSLGQVKGYTF	TGTGCCAGCAGTCTGGGGCAGGTGAAGGGCTACACCTTC
TRBJ2-1	TRBD2	TRBV7-2	-	CASSLLGRAGLAGNEQFF	TGTGCCAGCAGCTTACTCGGGAGAGCGGGACTAGCGGGCAATGAGCAGTTCTTC
TRBJ1-2	-	TRBV19	-	CASRWETSIIGGYTF	TGTGCCAGTAGGTGGGAGACTTCTATAATCGGTGGCTACACCTTC
TRBJ1-2	-	TRBV27	-	CASSTGTYRYGYTF	TGTGCCAGCAGCACCGGGACATACCGCTATGGCTACACCTTC
TRBJ1-5	-	TRBV27	-	CASSIRDNNQPQHF	TGTGCCAGCAGTATTCGGGACAACAATCAGCCCCAGCATTTT
TRBJ2-2	TRBD2	TRBV9	-	CASSAVAGEVTGELFF	TGTGCCAGCAGCGCGGTAGCGGGAGAGGTGACCGGGGAGCTGTTTTTT
TRBJ2-2	TRBD2	TRBV2	-	CASTSAGVNTGELFF	TGTGCCAGCACTTCTGCGGGGGTGAACACCGGGGAGCTGTTTTTT
TRBJ1-4	TRBD1	TRBV28	-	CASSSTSLNRGPEKLFF	TGTGCCAGCAGTTCTACTTCCCTAAACAGGGGGCCTGAAAAACTGTTTTTT
TRBJ2-7	TRBD1	TRBV7-8	-	CASSVIRGIYEQYF	TGTGCCAGCAGCGTAATCAGGGGGATCTACGAGCAGTACTTC
TRBJ2-1	-	TRBV12-5	-	CASGLAVGSYNEQFF	TGTGCTAGTGGACTAGCCGTAGGCTCCTACAATGAGCAGTTCTTC
TRBJ2-2	-	TRBV7-9	-	CSSSLLILRQGEAGELFF	TGTTCCAGCAGCTTATTAATCTTGCGGCAGGGTGAGGCCGGGGAGCTGTTTTTT
TRBJ1-5	-	TRBV19	-	CASSRLAGADQPQHF	TGTGCCAGTAGTCGCCTGGCAGGGGCAGATCAGCCCCAGCATTTT
TRBJ1-2	-	TRBV2	-	CASSVFTSAGYGYTF	TGTGCCAGCAGTGTTTTCACTTCGGCGGGCTATGGCTACACCTTC
TRBJ2-7	-	TRBV19	-	CASTEGSNYEQYF	TGTGCCAGTACCGAGGGATCGAACTACGAGCAGTACTTC
TRBJ1-1	-	TRBV28	once	CASRIRQANTEAFF	TGTGCCAGCAGAATCAGACAGGCGAACACTGAAGCTTTCTTT
TRBJ2-7	TRBD2	TRBV19	-	CASRTGGTSSYEQYF	TGTGCCAGTAGGACGGGGGGAACAAGCTCCTACGAGCAGTACTTC